A selection of T cell receptor beta chains follows, all from one sample in a study of response to subunit inactivated influenza vaccine. TCRdb re-called the RT-PCR reads through MiXCR, storing one row per CDR3 protein. The profile shows approximately 480,000 distinct CDR3 sequences, approximately 9.9% of them singletons. Sequencing used PBMCs from blood, obtained roughly 48 days after vaccination. These receptors originate from a man over 45 who received an inactivated influenza vaccine. Both conserved end residues are part of each CDR3. Each record gives: J gene, clone size, V gene, CDR3 protein. Size tells how often a clone was seen (once, few, many) or the class of an expanded clone, and some rows leave it out.

TRBJ1-2,.,TRBV29-1,CSVLGRVGSLYGYTF
TRBJ2-5,many,TRBV7-2,CASSLAGTQGYETQYF
TRBJ2-5,few,TRBV11-2,CASSQAGAPGETQYF
TRBJ2-5,.,TRBV3-1,CTSSQESETQYF
TRBJ2-7,few,TRBV28,CASVLIRGMTYEQYF
TRBJ2-1,.,TRBV7-6,CATRKAPNSYNEQFF
TRBJ2-1,.,TRBV12-3/TRBV12-4,CASSWGGLAYNEQFF
TRBJ1-1,few,TRBV5-1,CASSFQGALDTEAFF
TRBJ2-7,few,TRBV5-1,CASSWGGTGIYEQYF
TRBJ1-1,few,TRBV5-5,CASSFHTNTEAFF
TRBJ2-7,few,TRBV28,CASSFQRINYEQYF
TRBJ2-6,.,TRBV6-2/TRBV6-3,CASSRDSPNSGANVLTF
TRBJ1-2,few,TRBV12-3/TRBV12-4,CASSLRQENYGYTF
TRBJ2-1,few,TRBV4-3,CASSRNQVWSSYNEQFF
TRBJ2-7,.,TRBV4-2,CASSQELREYEQYF
TRBJ1-1,many,TRBV28,CASSLHMNTEAFF
TRBJ1-1,.,TRBV10-3,CAISGSSEKNTEAFF
TRBJ1-6,.,TRBV11-2,CASSRGVDNSPLHF
TRBJ2-4,.,TRBV30,CAWADRKNIQYF
TRBJ1-1,few,TRBV20-1,CSARDDRENTEAFF
TRBJ2-1,.,TRBV3-1,CASSQQRSSYNEQFF
TRBJ2-7,few,TRBV3-1,CASSQNEDLGEQYF
TRBJ2-3,few,TRBV7-2,CASSPRFYTDTQYF
TRBJ2-3,few,TRBV7-2,CASSLAQKQYF
TRBJ2-5,few,TRBV3-1,CASSQESETQYF
TRBJ2-1,once,TRBV11-2,CASSPRSGLAGGNEHFF
TRBJ2-5,.,TRBV5-1,CASSWDSSETQYF
TRBJ1-2,few,TRBV20-1,CSARMTRDRVFYGYTF
TRBJ1-4,.,TRBV5-4,CASGPGDRGDEKLFF
TRBJ2-7,many,TRBV15,CATSRERVSYEQYF
TRBJ2-7,few,TRBV20-1,CSARTSGGTYEQYF
TRBJ2-7,many,TRBV14,CASSLWTQDEQYF
TRBJ2-3,many,TRBV7-2,CASSLVSLDTQYF
TRBJ2-7,few,TRBV12-3/TRBV12-4,CASSLASIAREQYF
TRBJ2-5,few,TRBV28,CASSANYLQGETQYF
TRBJ2-1,many,TRBV5-1,CASSQQGLGNEQFF
TRBJ2-2,.,TRBV10-3,CAISVDRANTGELFF
TRBJ2-2,.,TRBV28,CASSSTGEGTGELFF
TRBJ1-1,many,TRBV12-3/TRBV12-4,CASSPLGIQYTEAFF
TRBJ2-3,.,TRBV4-1,CASSQTSGGGSSTDTQYF
TRBJ2-7,few,TRBV24-1,CATSPPVNEQYF
TRBJ2-5,few,TRBV11-1,CASSPGTGWEETQYF
TRBJ2-7,.,TRBV29-1,CSVEDGTYEQYF
TRBJ1-1,.,TRBV6-5,CASSYYGPGGVLNTEAFF
TRBJ2-7,.,TRBV20-1,CSARVIRDRTSYEQYF
TRBJ1-3,.,TRBV7-2,CASTLTRGQNSGNTIYF
TRBJ2-6,few,TRBV6-2/TRBV6-3,CASRATPRGSGANVLTF
TRBJ2-7,few,TRBV29-1,CSVEFQGPNYEQYF
TRBJ2-3,few,TRBV6-5,CASSYGAGGFPDTQYF
TRBJ1-5,few,TRBV12-3/TRBV12-4,CASSWDRDDQPQHF
TRBJ2-7,.,TRBV15,CATSLGRAYEQYF
TRBJ2-1,many,TRBV20-1,CSATQGWNEQFF
TRBJ2-1,few,TRBV6-1,CASSEELASYNEQFF
TRBJ2-1,many,TRBV18,CASSHQFNEQFF
TRBJ2-1,many,TRBV11-2,CASSVKPGQGYNEQFF
TRBJ2-5,few,TRBV7-2,CASSLGVKGTQYF
TRBJ1-2,.,TRBV3-1,CASSQVGGNYGYTF
TRBJ2-5,.,TRBV5-1,CASSLEQGNQETQYF
TRBJ2-3,few,TRBV9,CASSVVGTITDTQYF